This T cell receptor (beta chain) was retrieved from a study of shared clonotypes between healthy human individuals. V trimming: 5 bases; J trimming: 8 bases; junction bases outside the gene matches: 4. The CDR3 runs 12 residues. Germline lookup yields CDR1 SGHVS and CDR2 FQNEAQ. Regarding this clone: Other DNA sequences in this specimen translate into the identical CDR3.

TCRdb's copy holds only in-frame clones and misses some; the assay was immunoSEQ multiplex PCR. Of about 2.1 million clones in the sample, 85% to 95% were seen once. CD45RO-negative cells were positively selected for CCR7, leaving out terminally differentiated effector memory CD45RA+ cells. V gene TRBV7-8 combines with J gene TRBJ1-1, with 8 bases fitting TRBD1. The sequence was collected from a man between 18 and 29 years old in good health. Some clones in this sample may be carry-over from other donors' samples. What was sequenced was naive CD8+ T cells from PBMCs. The CDR3 reads CASSLTGGEAFF. In nucleotides, the CDR3 is TGTGCCAGCAGCCTTACAGGGGGGGAAGCTTTCTTT.